This is a list of T cell receptor beta chains from one sample in a study of cytomegalovirus exposure and HLA in healthy donors. Assay used: immunoSEQ multiplex PCR; TCRdb lists only in-frame clones, some missing. This table has about 140,000 clones, about 80% appearing once. The sample taken for sequencing was PBMCs. These receptors all stem from a man aged 35 to 55 in good health and CMV-seronegative. CDR3s include the opening cysteine and the closing phenylalanine or tryptophan. Fields, in order: clone size, D gene, J gene, V gene, CDR3 protein, CDR3 DNA. A D gene is named only where the DNA matches it firmly. Size tells how often a clone was seen (once, few, many) or the class of an expanded clone, and some rows leave it out.

few,TRBD1,TRBJ1-5,TRBV4-1,CASSQDSVVDRDQPQHF,TGCGCCAGCAGCCAAGATTCTGTAGTGGACAGGGATCAGCCCCAGCATTTT
many,TRBD2,TRBJ2-3,TRBV6-4,CASSLTSGGADTQYF,TGTGCCAGCAGCCTGACTAGCGGGGGGGCAGATACGCAGTATTTT
.,.,TRBJ2-2,TRBV9,CASSPSGGTGELFF,TGTGCCAGCAGCCCCTCCGGGGGCACCGGGGAGCTGTTTTTT
.,TRBD1,TRBJ2-7,TRBV4-3,CASSLRQGITYEQYF,TGCGCCAGCAGCCTTAGACAGGGGATTACCTACGAGCAGTACTTC
.,TRBD1,TRBJ2-4,TRBV14,CASSQLDRENIQYF,TGTGCCAGCAGCCAACTGGACAGGGAGAACATTCAGTACTTC
.,TRBD1,TRBJ2-3,TRBV28,CASSLPGTARTDTQYF,TGTGCCAGCAGTCTCCCCGGGACAGCTCGCACAGATACGCAGTATTTT
few,TRBD1,TRBJ1-6,TRBV30,CARGTGWNSPLHF,TGTGCCCGGGGGACAGGGTGGAATTCCCCCCTCCACTTT
.,TRBD1,TRBJ2-5,TRBV25-1,CASSGGQGARETQYF,TGTGCCAGCAGTGGGGGACAGGGGGCGAGAGAGACCCAGTACTTC
.,TRBD2,TRBJ2-3,TRBV19,CASTWIAGGMDTQYF,TGTGCCAGTACCTGGATAGCGGGGGGGATGGATACGCAGTATTTT
.,TRBD1,TRBJ1-1,TRBV7-8,CASSLTRDRGTEAFF,TGTGCCAGCAGCTTGACCCGGGACAGGGGAACTGAAGCTTTCTTT
.,.,TRBJ2-3,TRBV7-2,CASSTRRGGGTDTQYF,TGTGCCAGCAGCACCCGGCGGGGTGGGGGCACAGATACGCAGTATTTT
.,TRBD1,TRBJ2-1,TRBV6-5,CASSSLGQGAYNEQFF,TGTGCCAGCAGTTCACTAGGACAGGGGGCTTACAATGAGCAGTTCTTC
once,TRBD1,TRBJ2-2,TRBV29-1,CSVAGTGYDTGELFF,TGCAGCGTGGCCGGGACAGGGTATGACACCGGGGAGCTGTTTTTT
.,.,TRBJ1-1,TRBV30,CAWTHLTLNTEAFF,TGTGCCTGGACCCATCTCACATTGAACACTGAAGCTTTCTTT
.,.,TRBJ2-5,TRBV9,CASSVAGLQETQYF,TGTGCCAGCAGCGTAGCGGGGTTGCAAGAGACCCAGTACTTC
few,TRBD1,TRBJ2-4,TRBV11-1,CASSTSTGVVAKNIQYF,TGTGCCAGCAGCACGTCAACAGGGGTGGTGGCCAAAAACATTCAGTACTTC
once,.,TRBJ2-6,TRBV5-8,CASSLTGATSGANVLTF,TGTGCCAGCAGCTTGACAGGAGCTACCTCTGGGGCCAACGTCCTGACTTTC
once,TRBD1,TRBJ2-7,TRBV13,CASSPNRGHEQYF,TGTGCCAGCAGCCCTAACAGGGGCCACGAGCAGTACTTC